These T cell receptor beta chains were read from a single sample in a study of spatial heterogeneity in lung cancer. TCRdb fed the 5' RACE reads into MiXCR, producing one record per CDR3 protein. Of 20,000 to 25,000 distinct CDR3 sequences listed, 5.5% to 8% are singletons. This specimen consisted of PBMCs, obtained at surgery. Receptors were obtained from a male donor with early-stage non-small cell lung cancer. Each CDR3 is given with its conserved first and last residue. The order of the fields is J gene, D gene, V gene, clone size, CDR3 DNA, CDR3 protein. A D gene is named only where the DNA matches it firmly. Size is stated for part of the rows, as once, few or many counts, or as a class when the clone is expanded.

TRBJ2-1,.,TRBV27,.,TGTGCCAGCAGTCTAAACGGGCCTAACAATGAGCAGTTCTTC,CASSLNGPNNEQFF
TRBJ2-1,.,TRBV12-3/TRBV12-4,many,TGTGCCAGCACCCCAATGGGGGGCCCAAGGGGTGAGCAGTTCTTC,CASTPMGGPRGEQFF
TRBJ2-7,TRBD1,TRBV29-1,few,TGCAGCGTTCCAAGGGAAAAGACGGGGACAGAGACTTACGAGCAGTACTTC,CSVPREKTGTETYEQYF
TRBJ2-7,.,TRBV11-2,many,TGTGCCAGCAGCCCCAGGGGAGGGGGCGCTTCATACGAGCAGTACTTC,CASSPRGGGASYEQYF
TRBJ2-6,.,TRBV7-9,many,TGTGCCAGCAGCTTAGGCGTCTGGGTAGCTGGGGCCAACGTCCTGACTTTC,CASSLGVWVAGANVLTF
TRBJ2-5,.,TRBV11-2,.,TGTGCCAGCAGCTTCTCCGGGGTCCAAGAGACCCAGTACTTC,CASSFSGVQETQYF
TRBJ2-1,TRBD2,TRBV4-1,many,TGCGCCAGCAGCCTAGCGGGAGTGGTCTACAATGAGCAGTTCTTC,CASSLAGVVYNEQFF
TRBJ1-5,TRBD1,TRBV7-8,many,TGTGCCAGCAGCTCCCACAGGGGGAATCAGCCCCAGCATTTT,CASSSHRGNQPQHF
TRBJ2-1,TRBD1,TRBV7-9,.,TGTGCCAGCAGTCTACAGGGGAGCTCCTACAATGAGCAGTTCTTC,CASSLQGSSYNEQFF
TRBJ1-5,TRBD1,TRBV2,few,TGTGCCAGCAGCCCCGACAGGGGAAATCAGCCCCAGCATTTT,CASSPDRGNQPQHF
TRBJ1-6,.,TRBV30,many,TGTGCCTGGAGACTTACTAATTCACCCCTCCACTTT,CAWRLTNSPLHF
TRBJ1-2,TRBD1,TRBV18,.,TGTGCCAGCTCACGACAGGGAGATTATGGCTACACCTTC,CASSRQGDYGYTF
TRBJ1-1,TRBD1,TRBV11-2,.,TGTGCCAGCAGCCTCGGGACAGGGGATGAAGCTTTCTTT,CASSLGTGDEAFF
TRBJ2-3,.,TRBV20-1,many,TGCAGTGCCGACCCGAGAGCTAGCACAGATACGCAGTATTTT,CSADPRASTDTQYF
TRBJ1-2,.,TRBV5-4,.,TGTGCCAGCAGCTTTCAGGGGAGGGACTATGGCTACACCTTC,CASSFQGRDYGYTF
TRBJ1-1,.,TRBV12-3/TRBV12-4,many,TGTGCCAGCAGTTTCGGACGGTCCTACGTGCGGGCTTTCTTT,CASSFGRSYVRAFF
TRBJ2-7,.,TRBV20-1,many,TGCAGTGCCACCTCGGTGGGAGAAGGGGCCTACGAGCAGTACTTC,CSATSVGEGAYEQYF
TRBJ2-4,.,TRBV20-1,few,TGCAGTGCTGACGAGACAGAGCTAGCCAAAAACATTCAGTACTTC,CSADETELAKNIQYF
TRBJ2-6,TRBD1,TRBV6-1,few,TGTGCCAGCACGACAGGGTCGAGCTCTGGGGCCAACGTCCTGACTTTC,CASTTGSSSGANVLTF
TRBJ1-6,.,TRBV7-2,.,TGTGCCAGCAGCTCGGAGGCGTGGGGTTCACCCCTCCACTTT,CASSSEAWGSPLHF
TRBJ2-2,TRBD1,TRBV5-4,many,TGTGCCAGCAGCGTACAGGGGCAAACCGGGGAGCTGTTTTTT,CASSVQGQTGELFF
TRBJ1-5,.,TRBV7-9,.,TGTGCCAGCAGCTTGGCGTCAGGTCAGCAGCCCCAGCATTTT,CASSLASGQQPQHF
TRBJ1-4,.,TRBV12-3/TRBV12-4,few,TGTGCCAGCACCCAGGCGGATAATAATGAAAAACTGTTTTTT,CASTQADNNEKLFF
TRBJ2-3,TRBD2,TRBV6-1,many,TGTGCCAGCAGTGTAGGGACTAGCGGGAGCTATACGCAGTATTTT,CASSVGTSGSYTQYF
TRBJ2-7,.,TRBV4-1,many,TGCGCCAGCAGCCAGGCCCGCCCTGACGAGCAGTACTTC,CASSQARPDEQYF
TRBJ1-1,TRBD1,TRBV10-1,many,TGCGCCAGCAGTGGACAGGGGATGAACACTGAAGCTTTCTTT,CASSGQGMNTEAFF
TRBJ1-1,.,TRBV20-1,.,TGCAGTGCTAGCCGTTGGGGGGGCACTGAAGCTTTCTTT,CSASRWGGTEAFF
TRBJ2-1,.,TRBV21-1,many,TGTGCCAGCACAAGGGGTAATGAGCAGTTCTTC,CASTRGNEQFF
TRBJ2-3,.,TRBV2,.,TGTGCCAGCAGTGTATTTGGCGGGACGCAGTATTTT,CASSVFGGTQYF
TRBJ1-3,.,TRBV7-2,many,TGTGCCAGCAGCCCTATAGGTCCGAATACCTCTGGAAACACCATATATTTT,CASSPIGPNTSGNTIYF
TRBJ1-2,TRBD1,TRBV9,many,TGTGCCAGCAGCGCGAGAGGACAGGGGGGATCAGGCTACACCTTC,CASSARGQGGSGYTF
TRBJ1-2,TRBD1,TRBV10-1,few,TGCGCCAGCAGTTCAGGGGGCCTTAACTATGGCTACACCTTC,CASSSGGLNYGYTF
TRBJ2-7,.,TRBV20-1,many,TGCAGTGCTGAGGGCACTGCTGGCTACGAGCAGTACTTC,CSAEGTAGYEQYF
TRBJ1-5,.,TRBV12-3/TRBV12-4,many,TGTGCCAGCACCCTCCAATCGGGGCAGCCCCAGCATTTT,CASTLQSGQPQHF
TRBJ1-6,.,TRBV12-3/TRBV12-4,few,TGTGCCAGCAGTTTGGGGGGTAATTCACCCCTCCACTTT,CASSLGGNSPLHF
TRBJ2-7,.,TRBV7-9,many,TGTGCCAGCAGCTTGGGCCCCCGCGAGCAGTACTTC,CASSLGPREQYF
TRBJ2-3,TRBD2,TRBV20-1,.,TGCAGTGCTAACGTAGCGGGAGTAGTCTCTGATACGCAGTATTTT,CSANVAGVVSDTQYF
TRBJ2-7,.,TRBV4-3,once,TGCGCCAGCAGCCAAACAATTGCACGGGGGTCCTACGAGCAGTACTTC,CASSQTIARGSYEQYF
TRBJ2-3,TRBD2,TRBV20-1,many,TGCAGTGCTAGAGCGGCTAGCGGGGGGCGAGTAGCAGATACGCAGTATTTT,CSARAASGGRVADTQYF
TRBJ2-7,TRBD2,TRBV11-2,many,TGTGCCAGCAGCTCACTCGGACTAGCGCCGGGCGAGCAGTACTTC,CASSSLGLAPGEQYF
TRBJ1-2,.,TRBV6-6,many,TGTGCCAGCAGTCCAAAAATTAGCTACACCTTC,CASSPKISYTF